The text below deals with one T cell receptor delta chain. One end of the junction does not line up with germline, which may come from a read error. In the same sample, other DNA sequences code for this CDR3. CDR3 length: 12 residues. Germline V gene data show CDR1 as TVYSNPD and CDR2 as GDNSRS (reference sequence). TCRdb redid clone calling on the reads using CATT. Of about 950 delta-chain clones detected, approximately 0.8% appear once; the ten largest clones hold over 25%. This sample was included in a study of gamma-delta chains in newborns, infants, children. Turning to the study itself: Innate gammadelta T cells reportedly expand polyclonally right after birth, driven by microbial exposure, per the title.

The specimen was blood. This TCR was recovered from a child in good health. The chain combines TRDV3 with TRDJ1, with D hard to call. The CDR3, as DNA: TGTGCCCTTAGAGAAGATACCGATAAACTCATCTTT. Amino acid sequence: CALREDTDKLIF.